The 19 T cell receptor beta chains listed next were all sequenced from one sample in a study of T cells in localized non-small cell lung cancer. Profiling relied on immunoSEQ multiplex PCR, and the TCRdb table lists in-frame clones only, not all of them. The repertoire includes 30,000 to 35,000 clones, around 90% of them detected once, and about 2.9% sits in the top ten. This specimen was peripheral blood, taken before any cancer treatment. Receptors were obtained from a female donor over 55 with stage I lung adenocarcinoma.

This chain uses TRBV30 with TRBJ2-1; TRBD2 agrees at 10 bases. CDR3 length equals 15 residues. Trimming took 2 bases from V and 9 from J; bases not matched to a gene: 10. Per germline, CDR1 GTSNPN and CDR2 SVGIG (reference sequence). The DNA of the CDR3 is TGTGCCTGGAGTTCTCTAGCGGGAGCCCTCGGTGAGCAGTTCTTC. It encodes CAWSSLAGALGEQFF.

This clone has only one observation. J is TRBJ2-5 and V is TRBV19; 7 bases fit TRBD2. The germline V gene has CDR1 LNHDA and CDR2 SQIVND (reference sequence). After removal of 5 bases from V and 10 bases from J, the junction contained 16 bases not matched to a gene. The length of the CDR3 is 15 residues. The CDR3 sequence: CASSPGGRAPVGQYF. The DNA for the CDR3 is TGTGCCAGTAGTCCTGGAGGGAGGGCACCAGTCGGCCAGTACTTC. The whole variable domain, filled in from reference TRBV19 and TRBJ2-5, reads DGGITQSPKYLFRKEGQNVTLSCEQNLNHDAMYWYRQDPGQGLRLIYYSQIVNDFQKGDIAEGYSVSREKKESFPLTVTSAQKNPTAFYLCASSPGGRAPVGQYFGPGTRLLVL.

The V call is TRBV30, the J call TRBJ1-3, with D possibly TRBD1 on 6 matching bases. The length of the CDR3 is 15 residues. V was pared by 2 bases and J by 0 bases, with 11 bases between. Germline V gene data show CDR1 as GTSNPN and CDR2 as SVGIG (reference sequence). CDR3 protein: CAWSFGGASGNTIYF. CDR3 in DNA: TGTGCCTGGAGTTTTGGGGGGGCCTCTGGAAACACCATATATTTT.

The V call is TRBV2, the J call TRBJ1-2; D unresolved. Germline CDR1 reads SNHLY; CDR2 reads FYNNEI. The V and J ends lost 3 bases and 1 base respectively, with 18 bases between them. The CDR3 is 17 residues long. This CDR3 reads CASSDMRVSTDNYGYTF. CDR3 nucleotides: TGTGCCAGCAGTGACATGAGAGTCTCTACAGATAACTATGGCTACACCTTC.

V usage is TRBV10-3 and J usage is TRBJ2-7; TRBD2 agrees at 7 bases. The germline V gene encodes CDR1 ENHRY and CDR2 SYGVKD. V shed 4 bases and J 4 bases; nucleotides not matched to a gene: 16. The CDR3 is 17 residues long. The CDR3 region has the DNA TGTGCCATCAGTGCGGGACTAATGGGTCCCCGTGGGTACGAGCAGTACTTC. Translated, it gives CAISAGLMGPRGYEQYF.

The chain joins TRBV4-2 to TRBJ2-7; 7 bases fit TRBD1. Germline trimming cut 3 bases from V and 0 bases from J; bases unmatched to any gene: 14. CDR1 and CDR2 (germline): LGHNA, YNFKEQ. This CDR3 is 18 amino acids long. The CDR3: CASSQGQNVFFYSYEQYF. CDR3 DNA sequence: TGTGCCAGCAGCCAGGGACAGAATGTTTTTTTTTACTCCTACGAGCAGTACTTC.

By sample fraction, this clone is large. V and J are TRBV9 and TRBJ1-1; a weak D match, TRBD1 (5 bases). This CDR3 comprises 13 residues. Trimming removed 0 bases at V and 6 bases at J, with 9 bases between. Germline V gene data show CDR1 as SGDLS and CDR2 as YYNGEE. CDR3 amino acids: CASSVGGDSEAFF. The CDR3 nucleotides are TGTGCCAGCAGCGTAGGCGGGGACTCTGAAGCTTTCTTT.

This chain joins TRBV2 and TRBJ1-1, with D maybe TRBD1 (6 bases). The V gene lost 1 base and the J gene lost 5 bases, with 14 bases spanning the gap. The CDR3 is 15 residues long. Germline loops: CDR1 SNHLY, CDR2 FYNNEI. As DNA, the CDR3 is TGTGCCAGCAGTGAAGAAATGGGGGGGGCTACTGAAGCTTTCTTT. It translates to CASSEEMGGATEAFF.

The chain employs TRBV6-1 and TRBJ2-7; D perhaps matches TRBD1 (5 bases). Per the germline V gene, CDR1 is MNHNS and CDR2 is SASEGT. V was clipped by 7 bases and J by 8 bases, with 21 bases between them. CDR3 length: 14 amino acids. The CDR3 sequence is CASNRLSTASKQYV. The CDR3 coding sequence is TGTGCCAGCAATCGACTTTCGACAGCCTCTAAGCAGTACGTC.

The CDR3, as DNA: TGTGCCAGTAGTATTAGGGTAGCGGGAGTGGACAATGAGCAGTTCTTC. Translation: CASSIRVAGVDNEQFF. V gene TRBV19 combines with J gene TRBJ2-1, with 9 bases fitting TRBD2. This CDR3 has 16 residues. J lost 5 bases, V lost 3 bases, and 8 bases had no gene match. Germline CDR1 is LNHDA and CDR2 is SQIVND (reference sequence).

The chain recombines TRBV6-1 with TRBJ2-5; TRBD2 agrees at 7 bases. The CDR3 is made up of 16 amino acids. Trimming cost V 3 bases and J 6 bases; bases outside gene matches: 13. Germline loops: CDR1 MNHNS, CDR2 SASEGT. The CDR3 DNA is TGTGCCAGCAGTGATGTCGAGCGGGAAGAGGGAAAGACCCAGTACTTC. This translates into CASSDVEREEGKTQYF.

The DNA for the CDR3 is TGTGCCAGCACCCCTACAGGGACAGTCCCTAGCACAGATACGCAGTATTTT. It specifies CASTPTGTVPSTDTQYF. The chain has TRBV27 and TRBJ2-3, with 7 bases lining up with TRBD1. Germline V gives CDR1 MNHEY, CDR2 SMNVEV (reference sequence). V lost 7 bases to trimming and J lost 0 bases; unmatched junction nucleotides: 13. The CDR3 has 17 residues.

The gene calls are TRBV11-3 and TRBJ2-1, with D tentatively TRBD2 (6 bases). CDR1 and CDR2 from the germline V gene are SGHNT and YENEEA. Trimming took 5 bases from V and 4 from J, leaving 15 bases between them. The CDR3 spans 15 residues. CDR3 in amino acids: CASSPSAQSYNEQFF. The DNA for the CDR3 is TGTGCCAGCAGCCCTAGCGCCCAGAGTTACAATGAGCAGTTCTTC.

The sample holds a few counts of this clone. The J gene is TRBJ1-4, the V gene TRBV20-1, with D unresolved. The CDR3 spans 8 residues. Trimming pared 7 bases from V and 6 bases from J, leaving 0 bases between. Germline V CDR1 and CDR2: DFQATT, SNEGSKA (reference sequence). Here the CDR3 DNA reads TGCAGTGATGAAAAACTGTTTTTT. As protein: CSDEKLFF.

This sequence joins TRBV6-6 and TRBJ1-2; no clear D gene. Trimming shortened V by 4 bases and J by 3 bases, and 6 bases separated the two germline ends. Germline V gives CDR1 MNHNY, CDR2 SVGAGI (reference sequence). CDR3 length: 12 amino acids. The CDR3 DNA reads TGTGCCAGCAGTTCTCTGGACTATGGCTACACCTTC. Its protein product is CASSSLDYGYTF.

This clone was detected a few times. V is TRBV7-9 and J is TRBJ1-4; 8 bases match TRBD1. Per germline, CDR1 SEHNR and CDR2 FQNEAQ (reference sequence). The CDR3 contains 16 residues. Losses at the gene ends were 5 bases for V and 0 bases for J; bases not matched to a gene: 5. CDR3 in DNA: TGTGCCAGCAGCAGGACAGGGTCTGCAACTAATGAAAAACTGTTTTTT. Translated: CASSRTGSATNEKLFF.

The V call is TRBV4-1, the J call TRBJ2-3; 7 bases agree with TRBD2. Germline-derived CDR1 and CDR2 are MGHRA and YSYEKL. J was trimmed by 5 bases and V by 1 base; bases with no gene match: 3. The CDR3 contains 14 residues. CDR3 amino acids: CASSQVSGGDTQYF. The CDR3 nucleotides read TGCGCCAGCAGCCAAGTTTCGGGAGGAGATACGCAGTATTTT.

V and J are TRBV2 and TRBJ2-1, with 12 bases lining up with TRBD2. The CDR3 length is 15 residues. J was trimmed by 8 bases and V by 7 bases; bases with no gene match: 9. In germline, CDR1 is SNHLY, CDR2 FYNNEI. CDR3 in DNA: TGTGCCAGCACCTCCAGGACTAGCGGGATAGATGAGCAGTTCTTC. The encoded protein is CASTSRTSGIDEQFF.

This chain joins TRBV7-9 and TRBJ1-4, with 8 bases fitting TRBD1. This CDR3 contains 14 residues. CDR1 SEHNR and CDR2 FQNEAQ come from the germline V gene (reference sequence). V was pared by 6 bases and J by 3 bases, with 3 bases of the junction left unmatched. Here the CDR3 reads CASRSRGPNEKLFF. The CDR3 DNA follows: TGTGCCAGCAGGTCCAGGGGGCCTAATGAAAAACTGTTTTTT.